One and the same sample provided the 27 T cell receptor beta chains below, sequenced in a study of cytomegalovirus exposure and HLA in healthy donors. Sequencing was performed with immunoSEQ multiplex PCR; in TCRdb, only in-frame clones are kept and a portion is missing. This sample has over 150,000 clones, with around 90% found just once. Sequences were obtained from PBMCs. These TCRs come from a woman aged 18-29 years in good health and CMV-seropositive.

This rearrangement joins TRBV5-1 to TRBJ1-2; no reliable D call. The germline V gene has CDR1 SGHRS and CDR2 YFSETQ. There are 13 residues in the CDR3. V lost 3 bases and J lost 8, with 14 bases in between. The CDR3 region is CASSSTPSGGYTF. The CDR3 DNA sequence: TGCGCCAGCAGCTCGACACCCTCGGGGGGCTACACCTTC.

The chain carries TRBV7-9 and TRBJ1-1, with a tentative D call TRBD1 (5 bases). This CDR3 contains 13 residues. Germline V gene lookup returns CDR1 SEHNR and CDR2 FQNEAQ (reference sequence). V was shortened by 9 bases and J by 1 base, with 12 bases between the two germline ends. CDR3 region: CASTQGANTEAFF. In DNA form, the CDR3 reads TGTGCCAGTACCCAGGGTGCGAACACTGAAGCTTTCTTT.

The chain is built from TRBV30 and TRBJ1-2; D is unclear. The CDR3 extends over 14 amino acids. The V gene lost 2 bases and the J gene lost 1 base, with 11 bases spanning the gap. Germline CDR1 GTSNPN, CDR2 SVGIG (reference sequence). The CDR3 region has the DNA TGTGCCTGGAGTAAGCAAACGTTTAACTATGGCTACACCTTC. Translating gives CAWSKQTFNYGYTF.

The chain is built from TRBV4-3 and TRBJ2-3; the match to TRBD2 covers 13 bases. The CDR3 is 18 amino acids. J lost 0 bases, V lost 4 bases, and 7 bases had no gene match. Germline CDR1 is LGHNA and CDR2 is YSLEER. The CDR3 sequence: CASSPRGLAGRSTDTQYF. The CDR3 nucleotides read TGCGCCAGCAGCCCGAGGGGACTAGCGGGACGGAGCACAGATACGCAGTATTTT.

The V gene is TRBV14, the J gene TRBJ2-1, with TRBD2 matching 11 bases. There are 16 residues in the CDR3. CDR1 is SGHDN and CDR2 is FVKESK in the germline V gene. V lost 5 bases and J lost 3; bases outside the gene matches: 6. The CDR3 spells CASSLLAGAFYNEQFF. CDR3 sequence (DNA): TGTGCCAGCAGCTTACTAGCGGGAGCTTTCTACAATGAGCAGTTCTTC.

The chain couples TRBV7-2 to TRBJ2-5, with 7 bases lining up with TRBD2. The J segment lost 9 bases and the V segment lost 4 bases, leaving 8 bases of the junction unmatched. Germline V CDR1 and CDR2: SGHTA, FQGNSA. The CDR3 runs to 13 residues. CDR3 residues: CASSSGPRGAQYF. The DNA for the CDR3 is TGTGCCAGCAGCTCGGGACCTCGGGGGGCCCAGTACTTC.

This clone was recorded once. The same CDR3 arises from other DNA sequences in this sample as well. The J gene is TRBJ2-7, the V gene TRBV6-1; 10 bases line up with TRBD2. Germline CDR1 and CDR2: MNHNS and SASEGT. Trimming cost V 1 base and J 1 base; bases outside gene matches: 1. The CDR3 runs to 15 residues. The CDR3 region is CASSEGTSGSYEQYF. CDR3 coding DNA: TGTGCCAGCAGTGAAGGGACTAGCGGTTCCTACGAGCAGTACTTC.

The sample holds one count of this clone. This rearrangement joins TRBV18 to TRBJ2-4, with D possibly TRBD1 on 5 matching bases. The germline CDR1 and CDR2 sequences are KGHSH and LQKENI. The CDR3 loop spans 16 amino acids. Trimming took 2 bases from V and 2 from J, leaving 13 bases between them. The CDR3 loop is CASSPLGQGTKNIQYF. DNA of the CDR3: TGTGCCAGCTCACCATTGGGCCAGGGAACCAAAAACATTCAGTACTTC.

This chain uses TRBV7-6 with TRBJ2-1, with a weak D call TRBD1 (6 bases). V dropped 0 bases and J dropped 8 bases, with 14 bases sitting between them. Germline assignment: CDR1 SGHVS and CDR2 FNYEAQ. The CDR3 is 15 amino acids. Written as DNA, the CDR3 is TGTGCCAGCAGCTTAGCGACGGACAGCGCCCATGAGCAGTTCTTC. As protein: CASSLATDSAHEQFF.

The chain employs TRBV27 and TRBJ2-7, with D perhaps TRBD2 (5 bases). Germline loops: CDR1 MNHEY, CDR2 SMNVEV (reference sequence). Trimming cost V 6 bases and J 3 bases, with 18 bases left between them. This CDR3 contains 15 residues. The CDR3 region is CASSPTPAAYYEQYF. For the CDR3, the DNA is TGTGCCAGCAGCCCCACCCCAGCGGCCTACTACGAGCAGTACTTC.

The chain combines TRBV7-9 with TRBJ1-1; D call uncertain. The CDR3 has 12 amino acids. Trimming cost V 3 bases and J 2 bases, with 4 bases left between them. CDR1 SEHNR and CDR2 FQNEAQ come from the germline V gene (reference sequence). CDR3 sequence reads: CASSFLNTEAFF. The CDR3, as DNA: TGTGCCAGCAGCTTCCTTAACACTGAAGCTTTCTTT.

The chain is built from TRBV20-1 and TRBJ2-7; 7 bases agree with TRBD2. The V segment lost 6 bases and the J segment 7 bases; nucleotides outside the gene matches: 6. The V gene's germline CDR1 is DFQATT and CDR2 SNEGSKA (reference sequence). The CDR3 loop spans 11 amino acids. CDR3 in amino acids: CSARTAGEQYF. As DNA, the CDR3 is TGCAGTGCCAGAACAGCGGGGGAGCAGTACTTC.

DNA of the CDR3: TGTGCCAGCAGAACAGGGTCTTCTGGAAACACCATATATTTT. It is translated as CASRTGSSGNTIYF. The chain uses TRBV6-5 and TRBJ1-3; D might be TRBD1 (6 bases). The CDR3 sequence is 14 residues long. Germline loops: CDR1 MNHEY, CDR2 SVGAGI. Trimming stripped 6 bases from V and 1 base from J, with 10 bases between.

This chain uses TRBV27 with TRBJ2-7, with 12 positions matching TRBD1. The germline gives CDR1 MNHEY, CDR2 SMNVEV (reference sequence). The CDR3 spans 15 residues. V trimming: 2 bases; J trimming: 4 bases; junction bases outside the gene matches: 3. The CDR3 nucleotides read TGTGCCAGCAGTTTAATGGGACAGGGGGCTTACGAGCAGTACTTC. Protein sequence: CASSLMGQGAYEQYF.

CDR3 DNA: TGTGCCAGCAGGGTTGACGGTGGTGGGAGATACGAGCAGTACTTC. Amino acids: CASRVDGGGRYEQYF. The rearrangement joins TRBV2 to TRBJ2-7, with D possibly being TRBD2 (5 bases). Germline assignment: CDR1 SNHLY and CDR2 FYNNEI. CDR3 length: 15 residues. Trimming pared 6 bases from V and 4 bases from J, leaving 19 bases between.

This sequence joins TRBV5-1 and TRBJ2-3, with 8 bases matching TRBD2. This CDR3 comprises 19 residues. Germline-derived CDR1 and CDR2 are SGHRS and YFSETQ. With V trimmed by 4 bases and J by 7 bases, 23 bases remained unmatched. The chain's CDR3 is CASSPGLTSDGSRIHTQYF. DNA of the CDR3: TGCGCCAGCAGCCCTGGTTTGACTAGCGATGGGAGTAGGATCCATACGCAGTATTTT.

The chain links TRBV5-7 to TRBJ2-1, with TRBD2 matching over 13 bases. TRBV5-7 is reported as an ORF; its role is uncertain. V shed 6 bases and J 9 bases; nucleotides not matched to a gene: 9. This CDR3 is built from 15 residues. CDR3 in amino acids: CASILTSGGVSEQFF. Written as DNA, the CDR3 is TGTGCCAGCATCCTAACTAGCGGGGGGGTTTCTGAGCAGTTCTTC.

The chain combines TRBV28 with TRBJ1-5, with D uncertain. V was pared by 5 bases and J by 4 bases, with 12 bases between. The CDR3 spans 14 residues. Germline values: CDR1 MDHEN, CDR2 SYDVKM. The CDR3: CASSQIPDNQPQHF. The CDR3 DNA follows: TGTGCCAGCAGTCAAATCCCAGATAATCAGCCCCAGCATTTT.

This chain uses TRBV7-9 with TRBJ2-1, with 8 bases aligning to TRBD1. Germline V CDR1 and CDR2: SEHNR, FQNEAQ (reference sequence). V lost 5 bases, J lost 8 bases, and 11 bases stayed unmatched. The CDR3 runs to 15 residues. The CDR3: CASSQTRQGSDEQFF. For the CDR3, the DNA is TGTGCCAGCAGCCAGACCCGACAGGGGAGCGATGAGCAGTTCTTC.

The chain recombines TRBV9 with TRBJ2-1; D perhaps matches TRBD2 (5 bases). This CDR3 is 15 amino acids long. Between the trimmed V and J ends, which lost 3 bases and 2 bases, there was a span of 12 bases. The germline V gene has CDR1 SGDLS and CDR2 YYNGEE. The chain's CDR3 is CASSAPPGTYNEQFF. CDR3 coding DNA: TGTGCCAGCAGCGCACCGCCCGGGACCTACAATGAGCAGTTCTTC.

The chain has TRBV4-3 and TRBJ2-2; TRBD1 matches at 7 bases. Trimming took 5 bases from V and 4 from J; bases not matched to a gene: 4. Per germline, CDR1 LGHNA and CDR2 YSLEER. The CDR3 covers 14 residues. CDR3 region: CASSVQGTTGELFF. CDR3 coding DNA: TGCGCCAGCAGCGTACAGGGGACCACCGGGGAGCTGTTTTTT.

This chain uses TRBV28 with TRBJ2-3; D is uncertain. Germline CDR1 reads MDHEN; CDR2 reads SYDVKM. The CDR3 has 11 amino acids. Trimming took off 4 bases at V and 9 bases at J, with 8 bases between the two ends. CDR3 loop: CASSSPLTQYF. For the CDR3, the DNA is TGTGCCAGCAGTTCCCCCTTAACGCAGTATTTT.

There are a few counts of this clone. The chain carries TRBV6-1 and TRBJ2-5; D is unresolved. This CDR3 is 14 amino acids long. V lost 2 bases, J lost 2 bases, and 9 bases lay in between. CDR1 and CDR2 from the germline V gene are MNHNS and SASEGT. The CDR3 is CASSERRPQETQYF. Here the CDR3 DNA reads TGTGCCAGCAGTGAAAGGAGACCACAAGAGACCCAGTACTTC.

The chain carries TRBV4-2 and TRBJ2-7, with TRBD2 identical over 12 bases. The V gene end was trimmed by 0 bases and the J gene end by 3 bases; junction bases not matched to a gene: 6. Germline V lookup: CDR1 LGHNA, CDR2 YNFKEQ. The CDR3 spans 17 residues. The CDR3 nucleotides are TGTGCCAGCAGCCAAGAAGGAGGACTAGCGGGGCTCTACGAGCAGTACTTC. Translating it yields CASSQEGGLAGLYEQYF.

The chain couples TRBV28 to TRBJ2-1, with 9 bases fitting TRBD1. V was clipped by 8 bases and J by 7 bases; unmatched bases: 15. The CDR3 length is 16 residues. Germline CDR1 and CDR2: MDHEN and SYDVKM. The CDR3 loop is CASERGSGQGFNEQFF. As DNA, the CDR3 is TGTGCCAGCGAAAGGGGTAGTGGACAGGGGTTTAATGAGCAGTTCTTC.

The rearrangement joins TRBV20-1 to TRBJ2-7; the D gene is possibly TRBD1 (5 bases). Germline assignment: CDR1 DFQATT and CDR2 SNEGSKA (reference sequence). The V and J ends lost 6 bases and 3 bases respectively, with 9 bases between them. This CDR3 comprises 11 residues. This chain's CDR3 is CSAMDNYEQYF. In DNA, the CDR3 is TGCAGTGCAATGGACAACTACGAGCAGTACTTC.

J is TRBJ2-5 and V is TRBV5-4, with 11 bases lining up with TRBD2. CDR1 and CDR2 from the germline V gene are SGHNT and YYREEE (reference sequence). With V trimmed by 4 bases and J by 2 bases, 1 base remained unmatched. The CDR3 is 14 residues long. CDR3 in DNA: TGTGCCAGCAGCCGGACTAGCGGGCAAGAGACCCAGTACTTC. This translates into CASSRTSGQETQYF.